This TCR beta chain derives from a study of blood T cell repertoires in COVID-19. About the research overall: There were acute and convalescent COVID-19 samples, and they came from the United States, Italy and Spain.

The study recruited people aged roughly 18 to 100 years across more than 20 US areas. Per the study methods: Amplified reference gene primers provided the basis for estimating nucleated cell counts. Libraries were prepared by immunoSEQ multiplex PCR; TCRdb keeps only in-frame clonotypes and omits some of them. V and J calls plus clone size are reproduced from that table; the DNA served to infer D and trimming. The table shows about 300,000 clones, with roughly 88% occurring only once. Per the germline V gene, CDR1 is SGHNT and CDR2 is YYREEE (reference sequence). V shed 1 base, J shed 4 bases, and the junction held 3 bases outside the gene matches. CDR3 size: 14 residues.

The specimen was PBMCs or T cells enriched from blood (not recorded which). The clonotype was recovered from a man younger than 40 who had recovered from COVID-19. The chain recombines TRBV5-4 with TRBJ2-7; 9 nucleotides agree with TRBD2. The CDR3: CASSLSSGGYEQYF. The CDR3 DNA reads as TGTGCCAGCAGCTTGAGTAGCGGGGGATACGAGCAGTACTTC. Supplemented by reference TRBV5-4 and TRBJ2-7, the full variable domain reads ETGVTQSPTHLIKTRGQQVTLRCSSQSGHNTVSWYQQALGQGPQFIFQYYREEENGRGNFPPRFSGLQFPNYSSELNVNALELDDSALYLCASSLSSGGYEQYFGPGTRLTVT.